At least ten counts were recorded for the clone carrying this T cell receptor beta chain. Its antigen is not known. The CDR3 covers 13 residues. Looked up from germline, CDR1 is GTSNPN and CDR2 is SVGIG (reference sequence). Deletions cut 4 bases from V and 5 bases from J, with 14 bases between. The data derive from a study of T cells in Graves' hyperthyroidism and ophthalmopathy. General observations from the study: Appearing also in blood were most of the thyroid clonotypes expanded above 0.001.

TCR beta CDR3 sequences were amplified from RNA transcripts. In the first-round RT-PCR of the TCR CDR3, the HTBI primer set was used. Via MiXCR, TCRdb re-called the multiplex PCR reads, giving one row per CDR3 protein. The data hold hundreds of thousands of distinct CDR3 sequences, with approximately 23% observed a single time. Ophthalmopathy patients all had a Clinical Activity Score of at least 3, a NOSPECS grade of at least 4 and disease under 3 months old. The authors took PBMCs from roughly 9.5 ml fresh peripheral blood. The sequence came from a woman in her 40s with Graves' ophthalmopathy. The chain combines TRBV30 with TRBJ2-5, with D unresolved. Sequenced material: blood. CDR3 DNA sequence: TGTGCCTGGAACCCAGGCTTGGGGGAGACCCAGTACTTC. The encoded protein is CAWNPGLGETQYF.